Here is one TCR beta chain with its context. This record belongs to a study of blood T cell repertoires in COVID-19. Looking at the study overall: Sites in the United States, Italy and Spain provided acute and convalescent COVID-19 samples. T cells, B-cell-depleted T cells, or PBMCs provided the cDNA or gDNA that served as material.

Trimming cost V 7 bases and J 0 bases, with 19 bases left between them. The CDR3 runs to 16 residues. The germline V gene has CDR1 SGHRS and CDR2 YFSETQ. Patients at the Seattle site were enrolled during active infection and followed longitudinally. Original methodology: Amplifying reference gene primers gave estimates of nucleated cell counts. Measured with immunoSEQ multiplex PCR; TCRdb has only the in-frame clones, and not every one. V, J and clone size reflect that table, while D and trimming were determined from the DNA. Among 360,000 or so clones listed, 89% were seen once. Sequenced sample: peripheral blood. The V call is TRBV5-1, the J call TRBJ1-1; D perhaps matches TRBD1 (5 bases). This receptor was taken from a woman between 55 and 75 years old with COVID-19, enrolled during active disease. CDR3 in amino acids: CASSGQGTPMNTEAFF. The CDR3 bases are TGCGCCAGCTCTGGGCAGGGAACTCCGATGAACACTGAAGCTTTCTTT.